This TCR beta chain stems from a study of T cell responses to AZD1222 COVID-19 vaccine. Only in-frame clones appear in the TCRdb table, and some are missing; sequencing was by immunoSEQ multiplex PCR. The repertoire holds more than 85,000 clones, with almost 85% as singletons. The germline V gene has CDR1 ENHRY and CDR2 SYGVKD. Trimming cost V 0 bases and J 0 bases, with 5 bases left between them. The CDR3 extends over 14 amino acids. This sample comprised peripheral blood, obtained on day 0 of AZD1222 vaccination. V gene TRBV10-3 combines with J gene TRBJ2-5; no clear D. This clonotype originated in an adult in good health. The CDR3 is CAISESKNQETQYF. CDR3 nucleotide sequence: TGTGCCATCAGTGAGTCGAAAAACCAAGAGACCCAGTACTTC.